The 23 T cell receptor beta chains below all came from one sample that was sequenced in a study of control samples from healthy donors and cancer patients. Clones were sequenced by immunoSEQ multiplex PCR, and TCRdb holds only the in-frame ones, with some missing. The sample includes 90,000 to 130,000 clones, approximately 84% of them seen just once. The sequencing sample was made of blood. The receptors shown here come from a man younger than 30 in good health.

This rearrangement joins TRBV3-1 (or the pseudogene TRBV3-2) to TRBJ2-3, with 9 bases aligning to TRBD2. This CDR3 has 17 residues. Germline CDR1 and CDR2: LGHDT and YNNKEL (reference sequence). V trimming: 0 bases; J trimming: 2 bases; junction bases outside the gene matches: 6. CDR3 residues: CASSQEFLAGTTDTQYF. Here the CDR3 DNA reads TGTGCCAGCAGCCAAGAATTTCTAGCGGGGACCACAGATACGCAGTATTTT.

This rearrangement joins TRBV19 to TRBJ1-4; the D is unclear. CDR1 is LNHDA and CDR2 is SQIVND in the germline V gene (reference sequence). This CDR3 region has 13 residues. Trimming removed 3 bases at V and 5 bases at J, with 7 bases between. The CDR3 loop reads CASSIDLNEKLFF. The CDR3 DNA follows: TGTGCCAGTAGTATCGACTTGAATGAAAAACTGTTTTTT.

J is TRBJ2-1 and V is TRBV5-4; 7 bases are a match to TRBD2. The CDR3 sequence is 16 residues long. Germline loops: CDR1 SGHNT, CDR2 YYREEE (reference sequence). The J segment lost 11 bases and the V segment lost 0 bases, leaving 14 bases of the junction unmatched. The CDR3 DNA follows: TGTGCCAGCAGCTTGGTGCGGGGGACGACTACAATGAAGCAGTTCTTC. This sequence encodes CASSLVRGTTTMKQFF.

This clone was seen a handful of times. V gene TRBV6-6 combines with J gene TRBJ1-6; the D gene is possibly TRBD1 (6 bases). Germline CDR1 and CDR2: MNHNY and SVGAGI (reference sequence). Trimming removed 5 bases from V and 3 bases from J, with 8 bases in between. The CDR3 has 14 residues. The CDR3 protein is CASSTGNYNSPLHF. The CDR3 DNA reads TGTGCCAGCAGTACAGGGAACTATAATTCACCCCTCCACTTT.

The CDR3 DNA reads TGCAGCGGGTCCCGACAGGGAAAGGACTACGAGCAGTACTTC. Translated, it gives CSGSRQGKDYEQYF. The chain employs TRBV29-1 and TRBJ2-7; 7 bases agree with TRBD1. V lost 7 bases and J lost 3; bases outside the gene matches: 12. CDR1 is SQVTM and CDR2 is ANQGSEA in the germline V gene. The CDR3 spans 14 residues.

CDR3 region: CASSFLAGGSGANVLTF. The CDR3 DNA sequence: TGTGCCAGCAGTTTCTTGGCGGGGGGTTCTGGGGCCAACGTCCTGACTTTC. V gene TRBV27 combines with J gene TRBJ2-6; TRBD2 aligns across 8 bases. The trim removed 3 bases at V and 1 base at J, leaving 5 bases unmatched. The CDR3 sequence is 17 residues long. Per the germline V gene, CDR1 is MNHEY and CDR2 is SMNVEV (reference sequence).

The chain combines TRBV11-1 with TRBJ2-2; possibly TRBD1 for D (5 bases). The CDR3 extends over 12 amino acids. Trimming cost V 3 bases and J 7 bases, with 6 bases left between them. Germline V gives CDR1 SGHAT, CDR2 FQDESV (reference sequence). CDR3 residues: CASSLGLGELFF. The CDR3, as DNA: TGTGCCAGCAGCTTGGGGCTCGGGGAGCTGTTTTTT. The whole variable domain, remainder taken from reference TRBV11-1 and TRBJ2-2, is EAEVAQSPRYKITEKSQAVAFWCDPISGHATLYWYRQILGQGPELLVQFQDESVVDDSQLPKDRFSAERLKGVDSTLKIQPAELGDSAMYLCASSLGLGELFFGEGSRLTVL.

The chain combines TRBV6-5 with TRBJ1-5; tentatively, D is TRBD1 (5 bases). CDR1 and CDR2 (germline): MNHEY, SVGAGI. CDR3 length: 13 residues. Trimming removed 6 bases from V and 4 bases from J, with 10 bases in between. CDR3 bases: TGTGCCAGCAGGACGGGGGAGAATCAGCCCCAGCATTTT. Translating it yields CASRTGENQPQHF.

The chain has TRBV27 and TRBJ2-3, with D unresolved. The CDR3 consists of 15 residues. CDR1 and CDR2 from the germline V gene are MNHEY and SMNVEV (reference sequence). Trimming took 5 bases from V and 0 from J, leaving 12 bases between them. The CDR3 DNA follows: TGTGCCAGCAGTGAAGCACAGATAAGCACAGATACGCAGTATTTT. Protein: CASSEAQISTDTQYF.

The chain uses TRBV7-9 and TRBJ2-1; possibly TRBD1 or TRBD2 for D (5 bases each). V shed 0 bases and J shed 12 bases, with 6 bases lying between them. The CDR3 covers 11 residues. Germline CDR1 and CDR2: SEHNR and FQNEAQ (reference sequence). The CDR3 bases are TGTGCCAGCAGCTTAGCAGGGACGCAGTTCTTC. It translates to CASSLAGTQFF.

The chain carries TRBV6-2 or TRBV6-3 and TRBJ2-7; 7 bases agree with TRBD2. This CDR3 spans 15 amino acids. Germline V gives CDR1 MNHEY, CDR2 SVGEGT. V dropped 2 bases and J dropped 2; count of bases not matched to a gene: 6. The CDR3 DNA reads as TGTGCCAGCAGTTACGGGGGAGGGAAGACCTACGAGCAGTACGTC. Encoded protein: CASSYGGGKTYEQYV.

CDR3 DNA sequence: TGCGCCAGCAGCCGATTTGGGGCGGAGGGGACTGGGGAGACCCAGTACTTC. Translated, it gives CASSRFGAEGTGETQYF. The chain has TRBV4-1 and TRBJ2-5; possibly TRBD2 for D (6 bases). The CDR3 has 17 amino acids. In germline, CDR1 is MGHRA, CDR2 YSYEKL. V was shortened by 4 bases and J by 5 bases, with 23 bases between the two germline ends.

The chain links TRBV4-1 to TRBJ2-5; D assignment may be TRBD1 or TRBD2 (5 bases each). Per the germline V gene, CDR1 is MGHRA and CDR2 is YSYEKL. Trimming removed 0 bases at V and 5 bases at J, with 10 bases between. The CDR3 has 14 residues. The CDR3 spells CASSQEDWGETQYF. The CDR3 coding sequence is TGCGCCAGCAGCCAAGAGGACTGGGGGGAGACCCAGTACTTC.

The chain links TRBV13 to TRBJ2-6; TRBD2 might be the D (5 bases). This CDR3 is built from 15 residues. CDR1 and CDR2 from the germline V gene are PRHDT and FYEKMQ (reference sequence). V lost 5 bases to trimming and J lost 0 bases, with 8 bases between them. The CDR3 region is CASSPRVSGANVLTF. The CDR3 nucleotides read TGTGCCAGCAGCCCGCGGGTCTCTGGGGCCAACGTCCTGACTTTC.

This clone appeared once. J is TRBJ2-2 and V is TRBV27; 9 positions match TRBD1. The CDR3 has 16 amino acids. CDR1 and CDR2 from the germline V gene are MNHEY and SMNVEV (reference sequence). J lost 7 bases, V lost 3 bases, and 9 bases had no gene match. CDR3: CASSFIGQGSHGELFF. The CDR3 region has the DNA TGTGCCAGCAGTTTTATAGGACAGGGGAGTCACGGGGAGCTGTTTTTT.

This clone is a singleton in its sample. The same CDR3 arises from other DNA sequences in this sample as well. The rearrangement joins TRBV7-2 to TRBJ1-6; tentative D call: TRBD1 (6 bases). Per the germline V gene, CDR1 is SGHTA and CDR2 is FQGNSA. The CDR3 sequence is 14 residues long. Between the trimmed V and J ends, which lost 2 bases and 6 bases, there was a span of 8 bases. For the CDR3, the DNA is TGTGCCAGCAGCTTACAGGGGAGTAATTCACCCCTCCACTTT. This sequence encodes CASSLQGSNSPLHF.

The CDR3 DNA reads TGCAGCGCGAAACCGGGACAGATCTCCTACAATGAGCAGTTCTTC. Translated: CSAKPGQISYNEQFF. J is TRBJ2-1 and V is TRBV29-1, with 7 bases lining up with TRBD1. The CDR3 is made up of 15 amino acids. After removal of 7 bases from V and 0 bases from J, the junction contained 9 bases not matched to a gene. Germline-derived CDR1 and CDR2 are SQVTM and ANQGSEA.

The J gene is TRBJ1-2, the V gene TRBV30; D remains unclear. The CDR3 runs to 14 residues. V dropped 0 bases and J dropped 7 bases, with 15 bases sitting between them. Germline CDR1 is GTSNPN and CDR2 is SVGIG (reference sequence). CDR3 DNA sequence: TGTGCCTGGAGTGTACTGGGGTTATTGGGTGGCTACACCTTC. Its translation: CAWSVLGLLGGYTF.

The chain joins TRBV30 to TRBJ1-1, with D maybe TRBD1 (5 bases). CDR3 length equals 11 residues. Deletions cut 2 bases from V and 13 bases from J, with 14 bases between. CDR1 and CDR2 (germline): GTSNPN, SVGIG (reference sequence). CDR3 loop: CAWSPGHLGFF. CDR3 nucleotides: TGTGCCTGGAGTCCAGGACATTTAGGTTTCTTT.

The chain carries TRBV6-1 and TRBJ2-7, with 10 bases that match TRBD1. The length of the CDR3 is 15 residues. CDR1 MNHNS and CDR2 SASEGT come from the germline V gene. V lost 2 bases and J lost 2; bases outside the gene matches: 3. CDR3 in amino acids: CASSESGQGAYEQYV. For the CDR3, the DNA is TGTGCCAGCAGTGAATCCGGACAGGGGGCCTACGAGCAGTACGTC.

The J gene is TRBJ2-3, the V gene TRBV12-5; 8 bases map to TRBD2. Germline trimming cut 6 bases from V and 1 base from J; bases unmatched to any gene: 6. This CDR3 is 15 amino acids long. Germline values: CDR1 LGHNT, CDR2 FRNRAP. CDR3 sequence reads: CASGASLAGTDTQYF. The CDR3 DNA is TGTGCTAGTGGGGCCTCACTAGCGGGCACAGATACGCAGTATTTT.

The count of this clone is one. Other nucleotide sequences in the sample specify the same CDR3. Here the CDR3 DNA reads TGTGCCAGCAGTAGGCAGGGACGTAACTATGGCTACACCTTC. Its protein product is CASSRQGRNYGYTF. The chain has TRBV6-5 and TRBJ1-2, with D maybe TRBD1 (5 bases). CDR1 is MNHEY and CDR2 is SVGAGI in the germline V gene. With 5 bases removed from V and 1 base from J, the gap between germline ends came to 11 bases. The CDR3 is made up of 14 amino acids.

The chain combines TRBV4-3 with TRBJ1-2, with TRBD1 matching 7 bases. The CDR3 consists of 14 residues. The germline V gene has CDR1 LGHNA and CDR2 YSLEER. V trimming: 4 bases; J trimming: 6 bases; junction bases outside the gene matches: 8. The CDR3 sequence: CASSRQTGFHGYTF. For the CDR3, the DNA is TGCGCCAGCAGCCGACAGACAGGGTTCCATGGCTACACCTTC.